The T cell receptor (beta chain) under discussion was sequenced for a study of pediatric ulcerative colitis. Study-wide context: Most patients had pancolitis, and two had left-sided colitis.

About this clone itself: The antigen is not known.

During colonoscopy, one to two rectal pinch biopsies were collected. Some clones are missing from TCRdb's copy, which holds only in-frame ones; the method was immunoSEQ multiplex PCR. The sample shows under 20,000 clones, just under 75% of them seen only once. Germline V lookup: CDR1 LNHDA, CDR2 SQIVND (reference sequence). The CDR3 covers 18 residues. Trimming removed 3 bases at V and 0 bases at J, with 18 bases between. Overall study results and limits: Blood-rectal clonal overlap within each person was significantly higher in ulcerative colitis patients than controls. Rectal repertoires separated controls, mild-moderate and acute severe colitis.

This chain uses TRBV19 with TRBJ1-5, with D maybe TRBD1 (5 bases). The receptor was derived from a boy between 10 and 17 years old with moderate ulcerative colitis. Sequencing was performed on gut tissue. CDR3 sequence (DNA): TGTGCCAGTAGTATCCCCCAGCAGGGCTCGTATAGCAATCAGCCCCAGCATTTT. Translating it yields CASSIPQQGSYSNQPQHF.